The clone carrying this T cell receptor beta chain was seen ten or more times. Antigen: not known. Germline-derived CDR1 and CDR2 are DFQATT and SNEGSKA (reference sequence). This CDR3 comprises 14 residues. Trimming pared 6 bases from V and 3 bases from J, leaving 18 bases between. Amplification targeted TCR beta CDR3 regions from RNA transcripts. First-round RT-PCR targeting the TCR CDR3 was performed with the HTBI primer set. One entry per CDR3 protein, called by TCRdb with MiXCR from the multiplex PCR reads. The repertoire holds roughly 640,000 distinct CDR3 sequences, with about 16% as singletons. This entry is derived from a study of T cells in Graves' hyperthyroidism and ophthalmopathy. In the study overall: Peripheral blood samples were taken at initial diagnosis, prior to any treatment.

The study's findings and limits: Most expanded thyroid clonotypes above 0.001 also appeared in blood. Model output signaled ophthalmopathy a median roughly six months ahead of onset. A model of 13 V-J features distinguished ophthalmopathy from stable hyperthyroidism.

The sequence derives from a woman in her forties with Graves' ophthalmopathy. This chain connects TRBV20-1 to TRBJ2-7; D is possibly TRBD2 (7 bases). Sequencing was carried out using blood. CDR3 nucleotides: TGCAGTGCGAGGGGGGGGGGCTCAGACTACGAGCAGTACTTC. It translates to CSARGGGSDYEQYF.